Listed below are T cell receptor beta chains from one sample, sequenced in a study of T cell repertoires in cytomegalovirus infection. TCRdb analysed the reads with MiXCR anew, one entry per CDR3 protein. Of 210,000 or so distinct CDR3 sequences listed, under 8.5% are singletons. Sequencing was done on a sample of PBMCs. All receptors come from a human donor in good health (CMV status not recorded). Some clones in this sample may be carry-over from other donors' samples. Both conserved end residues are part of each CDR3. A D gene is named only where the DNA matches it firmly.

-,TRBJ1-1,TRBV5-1,CASSPGIPSTGSEAFF
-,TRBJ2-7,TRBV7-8,CASSPGRVEQYF
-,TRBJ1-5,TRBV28,CATTIGGRDQPQHF
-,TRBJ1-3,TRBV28,CASTGSGNTIYF
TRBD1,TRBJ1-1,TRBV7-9,CASSYGQGVDTEAFF
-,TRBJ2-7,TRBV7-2,CASSTNLEGLQYF
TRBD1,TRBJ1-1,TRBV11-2,CASSPGTTGRDTEAFF
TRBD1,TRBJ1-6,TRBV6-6,CASSPGGKGDSPLHF
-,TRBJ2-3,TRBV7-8,CASSSYLLAGRDTQYF
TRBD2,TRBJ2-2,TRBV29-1,CSVDRGGLGTGELFF
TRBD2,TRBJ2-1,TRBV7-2,CASSSQGEGNNEQFF
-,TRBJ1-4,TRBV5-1,CASSLSQAQEKLFF
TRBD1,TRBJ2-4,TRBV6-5,CASSVGQGNIQYF
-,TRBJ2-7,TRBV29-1,CSVETKGTPYEQYF
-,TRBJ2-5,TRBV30,CACTPRGQETQYF
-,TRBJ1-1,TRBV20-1,CSALTDSDKTEAFF
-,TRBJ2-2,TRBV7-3,CASSSRDGTAGELFF
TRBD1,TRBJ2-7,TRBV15,CATSSGQGLVNEQYF
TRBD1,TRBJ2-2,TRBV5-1,CASTDPGQLETGELFF
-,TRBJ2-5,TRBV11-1,CASSLRTARETQYF
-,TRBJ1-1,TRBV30,CAWSVLGLMNTEAFF
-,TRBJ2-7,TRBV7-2,CASSLEPQGNYEQYF
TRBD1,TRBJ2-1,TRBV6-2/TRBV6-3,CASSWDRGHEQFF
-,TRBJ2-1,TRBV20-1,CSASPGDEQFF
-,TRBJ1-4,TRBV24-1,CATSDLSYATNEKLFF
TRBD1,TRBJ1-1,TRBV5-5,CASSHGDRGFVTEAFF
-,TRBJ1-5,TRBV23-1,CASSQRQDLPNQPQHF
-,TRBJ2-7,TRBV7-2,CASSLHGTPEEQYF
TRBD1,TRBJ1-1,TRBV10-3,CAISEEGTGVTEAFF
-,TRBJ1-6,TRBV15,CATSRGGSSYNSPLHF
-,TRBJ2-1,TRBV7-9,CASSSDRSGAFF
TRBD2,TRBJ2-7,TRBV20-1,CSARDGASGGFSYEQYF
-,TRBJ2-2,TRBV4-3,CASSRDGGWAGELFF
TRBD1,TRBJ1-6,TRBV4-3,CASSQVKTGNNSPLHF
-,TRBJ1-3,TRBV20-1,CSAIKTLDRSPSGNTIYF
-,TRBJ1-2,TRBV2,CASSVAPTYYGYTF
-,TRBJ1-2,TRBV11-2,CASSLTGRGYTF
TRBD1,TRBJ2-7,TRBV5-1,CASSGGQGPYEQYF
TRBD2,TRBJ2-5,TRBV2,CASSDAGGVQETQYF
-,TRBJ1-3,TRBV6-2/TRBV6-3,CASGRQGNTIYF
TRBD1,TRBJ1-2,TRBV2,CASSVETGVKVGGYTF
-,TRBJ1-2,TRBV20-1,CSARWAERNGYTF
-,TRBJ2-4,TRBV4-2,CASSEGAAKNIQYF
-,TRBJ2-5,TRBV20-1,CSARSGLETQYF
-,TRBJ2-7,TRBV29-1,CSVVSGSYEQYF
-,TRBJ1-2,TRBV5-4,CASSFPPYGYTF
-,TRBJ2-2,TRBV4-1,CASSQASHEARPGELFF
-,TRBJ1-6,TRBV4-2,CASSQEAYNSPLHF
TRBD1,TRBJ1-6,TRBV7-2,CASSLDRVDNNSPLHF
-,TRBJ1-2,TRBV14,CASSPLRSHGYTF
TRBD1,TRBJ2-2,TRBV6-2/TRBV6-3,CASSVLPGQNTGELLF
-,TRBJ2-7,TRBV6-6,CASSSSGLHSYEQYF
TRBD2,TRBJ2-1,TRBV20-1,CSAWDYENNEQFF
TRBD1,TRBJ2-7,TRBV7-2,CASSLRTGVAEQYF
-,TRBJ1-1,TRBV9,CASSVRGTGKAFF